This T cell receptor (beta chain) is drawn from a study of long-term antiretroviral therapy in people with HIV. Overall study findings and caveats: ART adherence, viral resistance and therapy changes were undocumented. CDR3 length ranges were narrower in HIV repertoires than in controls.

As concerns this clone: As yet, its antigen is unknown.

The run of the v3.0 immunoSEQ assay was at survey level. The assay was immunoSEQ multiplex PCR, and TCRdb's table has in-frame clones only and misses some. The data show approximately 20,000 clones, 85% seen once. The V and J ends lost 5 bases and 3 bases respectively, with 13 bases between them. The CDR3 extends over 14 amino acids. CDR1 and CDR2 (germline): SGHNT, YENEEA. From each donor, at least one pre-ART PBMC sample and at least two post-ART PBMC samples were obtained. Going into DNA extraction, samples held roughly 0.95-10 million cryopreserved PBMC. The sequencing used unsorted PBMCs, collected 1.6 years after starting antiretroviral therapy. V usage is TRBV11-3 and J usage is TRBJ2-5, with TRBD2 as a possible D gene (6 bases). The sequence was collected from a man aged 35-49 years with HIV. CDR3 in DNA: TGTGCCAGCAGCGCGCCGACTAGGGAAGAGACCCAGTACTTC. This encodes CASSAPTREETQYF.